One and the same sample provided the 7 T cell receptor beta chains below, sequenced in a study of blood T cell repertoires in COVID-19. Assay used: immunoSEQ multiplex PCR; TCRdb lists only in-frame clones, some missing. The sample records 73,000 or so clones, about 91% being singletons. Sequencing was carried out using peripheral blood. Receptor source: a human donor with active COVID-19. The donor label of this sample is uncertain.

The V and J genes are TRBV6-4 and TRBJ2-7, with D perhaps TRBD2 (5 bases). Trimming took off 2 bases at V and 4 bases at J, with 15 bases between the two ends. Germline V gene data show CDR1 as MRHNA and CDR2 as SNTAGT. This CDR3 comprises 15 residues. As DNA, the CDR3 is TGTGCCAGCAGTGACGCTACGGGATTAAGTTACGAGCAGTACTTC. It codes for CASSDATGLSYEQYF.

The CDR3 region is CASSQGNRPDEKLFF. The CDR3 region has the DNA TGCGCCAGCAGCCAAGGGAACAGGCCCGATGAAAAACTGTTTTTT. The chain is built from TRBV4-3 and TRBJ1-4; TRBD1 might be the D (5 bases). The germline V and J ends were trimmed by 1 base and 6 bases, with 12 bases remaining between them. Germline CDR1 is LGHNA and CDR2 is YSLEER. The CDR3 totals 15 residues.

The chain couples TRBV28 to TRBJ1-5; perhaps TRBD1 as D (5 bases). Looked up from germline, CDR1 is MDHEN and CDR2 is SYDVKM. The V end was cut by 3 bases, the J end by 5 bases, with 11 bases between. The CDR3 runs to 14 residues. CDR3 amino acids: CASSFAGLDQPQHF. The DNA for the CDR3 is TGTGCCAGCAGTTTCGCAGGGCTGGATCAGCCCCAGCATTTT.

Comments on this clone: A read error may account for a junction end that differs from germline. The chain couples TRBV5-1 to TRBJ2-1; 14 bases map to TRBD2. This CDR3 contains 16 residues. Germline assignment: CDR1 SGHRS and CDR2 YFSETQ. The chain's CDR3 is CASTLGTSGSRNEQFF. CDR3 nucleotides: TGCGCCAGCACCTTGGGGACTAGCGGGAGTAGAAATGAGCAGTTCTTC. Supplemented by reference TRBV5-1 and TRBJ2-1, the full variable domain reads KAGVTQTPRYLIKTRGQQVTLSCSPISGHRSVSWYQQTPGQGLQFLFEYFSETQRNKGNFPGRFSGRQFSNSRSEMNVSTLELGDSALYLCASTLGTSGSRNEQFFGPGTRLTVL.

This chain links TRBV24-1 with TRBJ2-7; perhaps TRBD1 as D (6 bases). Germline V gives CDR1 KGHDR, CDR2 SFDVKD. Trimming removed 1 base from V and 8 bases from J, with 8 bases in between. The CDR3 totals 12 residues. CDR3 sequence reads: CATSDLGDKQYF. CDR3 nucleotides: TGTGCCACCAGTGATTTAGGGGACAAGCAGTACTTC.

This chain links TRBV28 with TRBJ2-1; 12 bases agree with TRBD1. Germline loops: CDR1 MDHEN, CDR2 SYDVKM. J gave up 7 bases and V 4 bases, and 5 bases lay outside the gene matches. CDR3 length: 15 amino acids. CDR3 sequence reads: CASSSPGQGANEQFF. The CDR3 DNA is TGTGCCAGCAGTTCGCCGGGACAGGGGGCGAATGAGCAGTTCTTC.

This clone has a handful of counts. The CDR3 bases are TGTGCCAGCAGCCAAGGAGGGGGCTCTGGGGCCAACGTCCTGACTTTC. Residues: CASSQGGGSGANVLTF. The chain has TRBV4-2 and TRBJ2-6; the D gene is possibly TRBD1 (6 bases). Trimming removed 1 base from V and 0 bases from J, with 7 bases in between. The CDR3 consists of 16 residues. Germline V CDR1 and CDR2: LGHNA, YNFKEQ.